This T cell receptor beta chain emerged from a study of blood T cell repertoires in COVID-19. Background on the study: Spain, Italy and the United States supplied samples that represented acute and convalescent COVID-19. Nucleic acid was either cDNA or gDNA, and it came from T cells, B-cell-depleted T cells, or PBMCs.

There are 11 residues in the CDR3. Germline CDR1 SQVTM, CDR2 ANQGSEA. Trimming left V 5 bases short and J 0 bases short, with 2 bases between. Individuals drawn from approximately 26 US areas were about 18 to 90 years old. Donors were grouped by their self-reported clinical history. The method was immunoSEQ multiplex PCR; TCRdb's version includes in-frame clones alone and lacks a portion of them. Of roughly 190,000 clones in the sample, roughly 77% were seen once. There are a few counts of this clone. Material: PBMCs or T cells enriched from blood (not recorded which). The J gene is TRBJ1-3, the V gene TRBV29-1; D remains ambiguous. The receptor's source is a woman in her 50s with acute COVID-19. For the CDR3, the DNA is TGCAGCGTTCGCTCTGGAAACACCATATATTTT. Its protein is CSVRSGNTIYF.